This TCR beta chain was retrieved from a study of blood T cell repertoires in COVID-19. Across the whole study: Both acute and convalescent COVID-19 samples were obtained from the United States, Italy and Spain. Sample material is recorded as cDNA or gDNA derived from T cells, B-cell-depleted T cells, or PBMCs.

How the authors handled the data: Amplification of reference gene primers was used by the study to estimate nucleated cell counts. Measured with immunoSEQ multiplex PCR; TCRdb has only the in-frame clones, and not every one. D and trimming were read from the DNA, whereas the V and J calls and clone size are those reported in that table. The sample lists around 240,000 clones; about 86% were seen once. V lost 4 bases and J 8 bases, leaving 15 bases between the germline ends. Germline V gene data show CDR1 as SGHKS and CDR2 as YYEKEE (reference sequence). The CDR3 contains 13 residues. The sample taken for sequencing was peripheral blood. The sequence came from a woman in her twenties or thirties who had recovered from COVID-19. The chain carries TRBV5-5 and TRBJ1-1, with D perhaps TRBD1 (5 bases). The chain's CDR3 is CASSIRDFWEAFF. CDR3 bases: TGTGCCAGCAGCATAAGGGACTTCTGGGAAGCTTTCTTT.